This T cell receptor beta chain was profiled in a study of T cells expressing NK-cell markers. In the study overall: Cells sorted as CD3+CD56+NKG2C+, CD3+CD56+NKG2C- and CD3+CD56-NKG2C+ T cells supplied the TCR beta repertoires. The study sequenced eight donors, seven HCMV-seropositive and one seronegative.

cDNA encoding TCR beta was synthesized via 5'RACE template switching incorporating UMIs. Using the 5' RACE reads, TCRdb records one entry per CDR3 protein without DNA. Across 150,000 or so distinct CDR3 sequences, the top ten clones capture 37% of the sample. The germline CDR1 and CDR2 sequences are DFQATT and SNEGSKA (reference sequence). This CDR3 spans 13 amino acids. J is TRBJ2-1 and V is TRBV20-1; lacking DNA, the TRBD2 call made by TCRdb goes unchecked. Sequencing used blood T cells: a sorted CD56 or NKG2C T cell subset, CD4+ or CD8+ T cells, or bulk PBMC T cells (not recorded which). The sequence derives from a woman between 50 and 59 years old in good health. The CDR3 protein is CSARDSIRGEPFF.